A single sample is the source of the 24 T cell receptor beta chains below, sequenced in a study of blood T cells in healthy people across ages. It was with a sample-barcoded 5' primer and a J-beta primer mix that a second PCR of roughly 7 to 12 cycles was run. TCRdb recomputed calls from the 5' RACE reads with MiXCR, one row per CDR3 protein. The sample carries approximately 1,700,000 distinct CDR3 sequences, more than 35% recorded once. Specimen: blood. Receptors originate from a human donor in good health.

V usage is TRBV28 and J usage is TRBJ2-1, with D possibly being TRBD1 (5 bases). Trimming left V 6 bases short and J 10 bases short, with 22 bases between. The germline CDR1 and CDR2 sequences are MDHEN and SYDVKM. This CDR3 region has 15 residues. This CDR3 reads CASSYQQGQFGEQFF. CDR3 in DNA: TGTGCCAGCAGCTATCAGCAGGGCCAATTCGGGGAGCAGTTCTTC.

V is TRBV6-2 or TRBV6-3 and J is TRBJ2-7; possibly TRBD1 or TRBD2 for D (5 bases each). The CDR3 loop spans 15 amino acids. The V gene lost 2 bases and the J gene lost 6 bases, with 17 bases spanning the gap. Germline-derived CDR1 and CDR2 are MNHEY and SVGEGT. The CDR3 sequence: CASSYLGTDYSEQYF. The CDR3 coding sequence is TGTGCCAGCAGTTACCTCGGGACGGATTACTCCGAGCAGTACTTC.

There are a few counts of this clonotype. The CDR3 coding sequence is TGTGCCAGCAGCAGACAGGGGGCTGGAAACACCATATATTTT. It yields the protein CASSRQGAGNTIYF. This chain connects TRBV7-2 to TRBJ1-3; 9 bases fit TRBD1. The CDR3 has 14 amino acids. V was clipped by 5 bases and J by 2 bases; unmatched bases: 1. Germline assignment: CDR1 SGHTA and CDR2 FQGNSA.

The chain links TRBV6-2 or TRBV6-3 to TRBJ1-4; 7 bases agree with TRBD1. The CDR3 sequence is 14 residues long. From germline, CDR1 is MNHEY and CDR2 SVGEGT. V dropped 4 bases and J dropped 8; count of bases not matched to a gene: 7. DNA for the CDR3: TGTGCCAGCAGTTCGACAGGGAGAGGCGAAAAACTGTTTTTT. Translation gives CASSSTGRGEKLFF.

The count of this clonotype is one. The chain employs TRBV7-3 and TRBJ1-2, with TRBD1 matching 11 bases. The CDR3 contains 15 residues. Trimming cost V 3 bases and J 10 bases; bases outside gene matches: 10. Looked up from germline, CDR1 is SGHTA and CDR2 is FQGTGA. The CDR3 is CASSFGQGASYDYTF. CDR3 DNA: TGTGCCAGCAGCTTCGGACAGGGGGCGAGCTACGACTACACCTTC.

The V call is TRBV29-1, the J call TRBJ2-7, with 9 positions matching TRBD2. The CDR3 contains 15 residues. Per the germline V gene, CDR1 is SQVTM and CDR2 is ANQGSEA. After removal of 7 bases from V and 7 bases from J, the junction contained 17 bases not matched to a gene. CDR3 coding DNA: TGCAGCGCCACCACCCGACTAGCGGTTAACAATGAGCAGTACTTC. As protein: CSATTRLAVNNEQYF.

The CDR3 reads CASSPAGGSKNIQYF. CDR3 nucleotide sequence: TGTGCCAGCAGTCCCGCCGGGGGCAGTAAAAACATTCAGTACTTC. The gene calls are TRBV27 and TRBJ2-4; possibly TRBD1 or TRBD2 for D (6 bases each). The CDR3 runs to 15 residues. CDR1 and CDR2 from the germline V gene are MNHEY and SMNVEV (reference sequence). The V gene lost 5 bases and the J gene lost 4 bases, with 15 bases spanning the gap.

The chain recombines TRBV11-2 with TRBJ2-1, with TRBD2 matching 13 bases. Unmatched junction bases numbered 14, after V lost 5 bases and J lost 10 bases. CDR1 and CDR2 (germline): SGHAT, FQNNGV. This CDR3 region has 17 residues. CDR3 nucleotides: TGTGCCAGCAGCCGGGGACTAGCGGGGACGATTGGAGGGGAGCAGTTCTTC. It specifies CASSRGLAGTIGGEQFF.

The chain employs TRBV4-3 and TRBJ2-3; the match to TRBD2 covers 7 bases. After removal of 0 bases from V and 4 bases from J, the junction contained 7 bases not matched to a gene. From germline, CDR1 is LGHNA and CDR2 YSLEER. The CDR3 totals 16 residues. Here the CDR3 reads CASSQELAGDSDTQYF. CDR3 coding DNA: TGCGCCAGCAGCCAAGAACTGGCGGGGGATTCAGATACGCAGTATTTT.

V gene TRBV10-3 combines with J gene TRBJ2-1, with no clear D. Trimming shortened V by 4 bases and J by 10 bases, and 11 bases separated the two germline ends. Germline V gene data show CDR1 as ENHRY and CDR2 as SYGVKD. CDR3 length equals 12 residues. DNA for the CDR3: TGTGCCATCAGTGTTGGTATTAGCGAGCAGTTCTTC. As protein: CAISVGISEQFF.

The chain carries TRBV11-2 and TRBJ2-6; 7 bases align to TRBD1. The CDR3 extends over 21 amino acids. V gave up 5 bases and J gave up 4 bases; unmatched junction bases: 23. CDR1 SGHAT and CDR2 FQNNGV come from the germline V gene. The CDR3 bases are TGTGCCAGCAGCCAGGTTAGAGTGACAGGGCGCCAAATTCAGGGGGCCAACGTCCTGACTTTC. It encodes CASSQVRVTGRQIQGANVLTF.

There are a few counts of this clonotype. Being one base from a much bigger clone, this may be a read error. The V and J genes are TRBV7-9 and TRBJ2-5; tentatively, D is TRBD2 (6 bases). The tail of the sequence fits TRBJ2-7 better, so the J call may be wrong. This CDR3 spans 13 amino acids. Germline CDR1 is SEHNR and CDR2 is FQNEAQ (reference sequence). In DNA, the CDR3 is TGTGCCAGCAGCTTAGGGGGGGACCACGAGCAGTACTTC. Protein sequence: CASSLGGDHEQYF.

The rearrangement links TRBV15 to TRBJ1-1; D is unclear. The V end was cut by 1 base, the J end by 4 bases, with 10 bases between. This CDR3 is built from 14 residues. In germline, CDR1 is LNHNV, CDR2 YYDKDF (reference sequence). This chain's CDR3 is CATSRVRGTTEAFF. In nucleotides, the CDR3 is TGTGCCACCAGCAGAGTACGAGGAACCACTGAAGCTTTCTTT.

This clonotype was seen a few times. The chain links TRBV6-2 or TRBV6-3 to TRBJ2-7; 10 nucleotides line up with TRBD1. The germline V gene has CDR1 MNHEY and CDR2 SVGEGT. CDR3 length: 16 residues. With 4 bases clipped from V and 4 bases from J, the junction kept 10 bases outside the gene matches. The CDR3 spells CASSSNRDRGRYEQYF. Written as DNA, the CDR3 is TGTGCCAGCAGTTCCAACCGGGACAGGGGACGGTACGAGCAGTACTTC.

This clonotype turned up a few times. The chain uses TRBV18 and TRBJ2-1, with a tentative D call TRBD2 (5 bases). Trimming pared 8 bases from V and 7 bases from J, leaving 18 bases between. The CDR3 runs to 14 residues. Germline loops: CDR1 KGHSH, CDR2 LQKENI. This CDR3 is CASAPREFQNEQFF. The CDR3, as DNA: TGTGCCAGCGCGCCCCGGGAATTTCAGAATGAGCAGTTCTTC. Supplemented by reference TRBV18 and TRBJ2-1, the full variable domain reads NAGVMQNPRHLVRRRGQEARLRCSPMKGHSHVYWYRQLPEEGLKFMVYLQKENIIDESGMPKERFSAEFPKEGPSILRIQQVVRGDSAAYFCASAPREFQNEQFFGPGTRLTVL.

As regards this clonotype: A read error may account for a junction end that differs from germline. The chain employs TRBV2 and TRBJ2-7; 9 bases fit TRBD1. CDR1 is SNHLY, CDR2 FYNNEI, per germline. The CDR3 has 15 amino acids. This chain's CDR3 is CAGSESGTGTYEQYF. DNA of the CDR3: TGTGCCGGCAGTGAATCTGGGACAGGGACCTACGAGCAGTACTTC.

This clonotype has only a few counts. The chain uses TRBV4-3 and TRBJ2-3; D gene unclear. The V and J ends lost 4 bases and 3 bases respectively, with 11 bases between them. Looked up from germline, CDR1 is LGHNA and CDR2 is YSLEER. CDR3 length equals 14 residues. Written as DNA, the CDR3 is TGCGCCAGCAGCCCACGACATAGGACAGATACGCAGTATTTT. Translated, it gives CASSPRHRTDTQYF.

This clonotype was detected a few times. The chain couples TRBV10-3 to TRBJ2-3, with unresolved D. Per germline, CDR1 ENHRY and CDR2 SYGVKD. Between the trimmed V and J ends, which lost 2 bases and 8 bases, there was a span of 17 bases. There are 15 residues in the CDR3. The CDR3 sequence: CAISEGFKDEGTQYF. The DNA of the CDR3 is TGTGCCATCAGTGAGGGGTTTAAAGACGAAGGTACGCAGTATTTT.

V gene TRBV7-2 combines with J gene TRBJ2-7; 8 bases are a match to TRBD2. Germline V lookup: CDR1 SGHTA, CDR2 FQGNSA. This CDR3 has 16 residues. The V and J ends lost 1 base and 0 bases, in that order; junction bases with no gene match: 5. The CDR3 DNA follows: TGTGCCAGCAGCTTAGTAGCGGGGCCCGTCTCCTACGAGCAGTACTTC. Amino acid sequence: CASSLVAGPVSYEQYF.

The chain employs TRBV14 and TRBJ2-7, with 9 positions matching TRBD2. Unmatched junction bases numbered 13, after V lost 5 bases and J lost 2 bases. CDR3 length: 17 amino acids. Germline CDR1 SGHDN, CDR2 FVKESK. CDR3 sequence: CASSWTGGGLATYEQYF. CDR3 nucleotide sequence: TGTGCCAGCAGCTGGACCGGAGGGGGACTAGCTACCTACGAGCAGTACTTC.

This clonotype was counted a few times. The V call is TRBV4-2, the J call TRBJ2-3, with 10 bases lining up with TRBD2. V was pared by 6 bases and J by 2 bases, with 2 bases of the junction left unmatched. The V gene's germline CDR1 is LGHNA and CDR2 YNFKEQ. The CDR3 is made up of 14 amino acids. The CDR3 sequence: CASSSGGNTDTQYF. The CDR3 nucleotides are TGTGCCAGCAGTAGCGGGGGGAACACAGATACGCAGTATTTT.

This chain links TRBV28 with TRBJ1-6; D remains ambiguous. Germline V gene sequence: CDR1 MDHEN, CDR2 SYDVKM. CDR3 length: 11 amino acids. Trimming removed 3 bases at V and 15 bases at J, with 9 bases between. The CDR3 is CASSFNKILHF. DNA of the CDR3: TGTGCCAGCAGTTTCAACAAAATCCTCCACTTT.

The V gene is TRBV7-2, the J gene TRBJ2-3; D gene uncertain. Trimming removed 5 bases from V and 2 bases from J, with 8 bases in between. The CDR3 length is 13 residues. Germline-derived CDR1 and CDR2 are SGHTA and FQGNSA. Here the CDR3 reads CASSTPPTDTQYF. In nucleotides, the CDR3 is TGTGCCAGCAGCACGCCACCCACAGATACGCAGTATTTT. Full variable domain (outside the CDR3, taken from reference TRBV7-2 and TRBJ2-3): GAGVSQSPSNKVTEKGKDVELRCDPISGHTALYWYRQSLGQGLEFLIYFQGNSAPDKSGLPSDRFSAERTGGSVSTLTIQRTQQEDSAVYLCASSTPPTDTQYFGPGTRLTVL.

This clonotype was seen just once. The germline gene is not matched at one end of the junction; a read error may be the cause. The chain links TRBV20-1 to TRBJ1-2; D possibly corresponds to TRBD1 (5 bases). CDR1 and CDR2 from the germline V gene are DFQATT and SNEGSKA (reference sequence). This CDR3 comprises 14 residues. The CDR3 nucleotides are TGCAGTGCTAGACCCTTCGAGGGGAACTATGGTTACACCTTC. It encodes CSARPFEGNYGYTF.